Included here is one T cell receptor beta chain sequence, with context. Its matching antigen is unknown. The sample originates from a study of T cell repertoires in cytomegalovirus infection. About the research overall: Selection of CMV epitopes for the study included recently identified HLA-C-restricted and well-studied HLA-B-restricted ones. CMV infection plus the matching HLA type was flagged by public TCR beta signatures.

TCRdb independently ran MiXCR on the reads; one entry per CDR3 protein. The sample has around 900,000 distinct CDR3 sequences, around 29% seen once. Study observations and caveats: Dominating the ex vivo response were TCR beta clonotypes that were CMV-specific and HLA-C-restricted.

CDR3 length: 14 residues. Germline values: CDR1 SGHAT, CDR2 FQNNGV. The V and J ends lost 3 bases and 10 bases, in that order; junction bases with no gene match: 7. Here the sequenced sample was cultured CD8+ T cells from PBMCs, taken from culture after CMV antigen stimulation. The V gene is TRBV11-2, the J gene TRBJ2-1; 9 bases align to TRBD2. This clonotype was sampled from a human donor in good health (CMV status not recorded). Some clones in this sample may be carry-over from other donors' samples. The CDR3 region is CASSFPGAGGEQFF. CDR3 nucleotides: TGTGCCAGCAGCTTCCCGGGAGCGGGGGGAGAGCAGTTCTTC.